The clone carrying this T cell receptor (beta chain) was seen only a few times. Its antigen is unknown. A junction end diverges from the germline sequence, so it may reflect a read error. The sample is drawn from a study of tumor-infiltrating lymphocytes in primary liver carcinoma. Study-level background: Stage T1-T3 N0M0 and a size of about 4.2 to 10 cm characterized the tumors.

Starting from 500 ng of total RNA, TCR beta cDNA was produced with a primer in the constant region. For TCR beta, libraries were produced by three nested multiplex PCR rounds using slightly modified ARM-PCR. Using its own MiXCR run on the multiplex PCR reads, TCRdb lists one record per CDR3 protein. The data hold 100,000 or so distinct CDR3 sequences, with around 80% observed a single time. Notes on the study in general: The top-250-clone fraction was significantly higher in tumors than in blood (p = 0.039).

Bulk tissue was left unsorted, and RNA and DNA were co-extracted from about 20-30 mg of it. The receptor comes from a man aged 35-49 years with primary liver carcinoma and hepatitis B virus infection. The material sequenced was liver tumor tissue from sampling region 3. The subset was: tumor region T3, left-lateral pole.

Here the CDR3 reads CTSSLGSYNEQFF. The CDR3 nucleotides are TGTACCAGCAGCTTAGGCAGCTACAATGAGCAGTTCTTC. The chain employs TRBV7-9 and TRBJ2-1, with D unresolved. Germline assignment: CDR1 SEHNR and CDR2 FQNEAQ (reference sequence). The CDR3 is made up of 13 amino acids.